This TCR beta chain stems from a study of T cells after yellow fever vaccination. Study conclusions and caveats: Only a minor proportion of clonotypes was detected across both CD4 and CD8 compartments. Post-booster repertoires contained most primary-vaccination clones again (approximately 97% CD4, around 89% CD8). Highly abundant clonotypes carried over from the bulk population could end up in FACS-sorted repertoires as contaminants.

A note on this clonotype: Its antigen is undetermined.

TCRdb itself ran the 5' RACE reads through MiXCR, one entry per CDR3 protein. Among fewer than 500,000 distinct CDR3 sequences, 15% to 20% were seen once, and the ten largest hold over 15%. Germline CDR1 MNHEY, CDR2 SMNVEV (reference sequence). The CDR3 is made up of 15 amino acids. V lost 3 bases and J lost 7, with 18 bases in between. The sequencing used PBMCs, collected before the yellow fever booster vaccination. The source is a man between 18 and 29 years old who received the YFV17D yellow fever vaccine. The gene calls are TRBV27 and TRBJ1-1; possible D gene TRBD1, 5 bases. CDR3 in amino acids: CASSFVRGLKVEAFF. The CDR3 nucleotides are TGTGCCAGCAGTTTTGTTAGGGGACTGAAGGTTGAAGCTTTCTTT.